One sample yielded the 18 T cell receptor beta chains listed below, sequenced in a study of shared clonotypes between healthy human individuals. Only in-frame clones appear in the TCRdb table, and some are missing; sequencing was by immunoSEQ multiplex PCR. The table has some 580,000 clones, 95% to 98% seen once. CD45RO-negative, CCR7-positively selected cells formed the naive CD8 fraction, excluding terminally differentiated effector memory CD45RA+ cells. Specimen: naive CD8+ T cells sorted from blood. These receptors all come from a man aged 25-40 years in good health.

The V call is TRBV11-2, the J call TRBJ2-7; no clear D gene. Trimming shortened V by 5 bases and J by 1 base, and 15 bases separated the two germline ends. Germline CDR1 SGHAT, CDR2 FQNNGV. The length of the CDR3 is 15 residues. CDR3 loop: CASSPGWAGSYEQYF. The CDR3 DNA follows: TGTGCCAGCAGCCCCGGGTGGGCCGGGTCCTACGAGCAGTACTTC.

The CDR3 here is CASSQEIGFETQYF. CDR3 bases: TGTGCCAGCAGCCAAGAAATTGGGTTTGAGACCCAGTACTTC. V and J are TRBV4-2 and TRBJ2-5; D uncertain. The CDR3 runs to 14 residues. Trimming removed 0 bases from V and 5 bases from J, with 10 bases in between. Germline values: CDR1 LGHNA, CDR2 YNFKEQ.

The chain couples TRBV7-9 to TRBJ2-1; D is ambiguous. The V end was cut by 0 bases, the J end by 6 bases, with 3 bases between. The CDR3 runs to 12 residues. Germline CDR1 SEHNR, CDR2 FQNEAQ (reference sequence). In DNA form, the CDR3 reads TGTGCCAGCAGCTTAGCGTTCAATGAGCAGTTCTTC. Protein: CASSLAFNEQFF.

The chain joins TRBV2 to TRBJ2-7; 8 nucleotides align to TRBD2. V was clipped by 2 bases and J by 7 bases; unmatched bases: 10. This CDR3 has 15 amino acids. Germline V lookup: CDR1 SNHLY, CDR2 FYNNEI. Here the CDR3 reads CASSERPGGPLEQYF. As DNA, the CDR3 is TGTGCCAGCAGTGAAAGGCCGGGAGGGCCCCTTGAGCAGTACTTC.

V usage is TRBV2 and J usage is TRBJ2-7; possible D gene TRBD1, 5 bases. Germline CDR1 reads SNHLY; CDR2 reads FYNNEI. The CDR3 length is 13 residues. Deletions cut 9 bases from V and 0 bases from J, with 12 bases between. The CDR3 DNA reads as TGTGCCAGGCAGGGTGCCCACTCCTACGAGCAGTACTTC. This sequence encodes CARQGAHSYEQYF.

The rearrangement uses TRBV4-3 and TRBJ1-2; no definite D call. Trimming left V 0 bases short and J 4 bases short, with 9 bases between. This CDR3 spans 14 amino acids. Germline V gene lookup returns CDR1 LGHNA and CDR2 YSLEER. CDR3 DNA: TGCGCCAGCAGCCAAGATATAAGTCCCTATGGCTACACCTTC. This encodes CASSQDISPYGYTF.

In its sample, this clone was seen once. This CDR3 is also generated by other DNA sequences in the sample. The chain carries TRBV4-3 and TRBJ2-5; D uncertain. CDR1 is LGHNA, CDR2 YSLEER, per germline. The CDR3 has 13 amino acids. V was clipped by 0 bases and J by 5 bases, with 7 bases between them. DNA of the CDR3: TGCGCCAGCAGCCAAGACCTGCGGGAGACCCAGTACTTC. This translates into CASSQDLRETQYF.

The chain combines TRBV6-5 with TRBJ2-5; 13 nucleotides line up with TRBD2. The CDR3 covers 13 residues. The V segment lost 8 bases and the J segment 4 bases; nucleotides outside the gene matches: 1. In germline, CDR1 is MNHEY, CDR2 SVGAGI. CDR3 nucleotides: TGTGCCAGCGGACTAGCGGGAGCAGAGACCCAGTACTTC. Protein: CASGLAGAETQYF.

The V call is TRBV2, the J call TRBJ2-3; 9 bases are shared with TRBD2. J was trimmed by 3 bases and V by 8 bases; bases with no gene match: 18. Germline lookup yields CDR1 SNHLY and CDR2 FYNNEI. This CDR3 region has 18 residues. CDR3 protein: CASPLDPPSGRLTDTQYF. The CDR3 nucleotides read TGTGCCAGCCCTCTCGACCCCCCCAGCGGGAGGCTTACAGATACGCAGTATTTT.

The chain uses TRBV15 and TRBJ2-1, with 11 bases identical to TRBD2. CDR1 is LNHNV and CDR2 is YYDKDF in the germline V gene (reference sequence). V shed 3 bases and J 8 bases; nucleotides not matched to a gene: 18. The CDR3 is 19 amino acids. The CDR3 DNA reads as TGTGCCACCAGCAGGCGGGGACTAGCGGAAGCTCCCCGGGCGGATGAGCAGTTCTTC. It yields the protein CATSRRGLAEAPRADEQFF.

The V and J genes are TRBV27 and TRBJ1-2, with a tentative D call TRBD1 (5 bases). The germline gives CDR1 MNHEY, CDR2 SMNVEV (reference sequence). The CDR3 length is 13 residues. V was pared by 2 bases and J by 4 bases, with 8 bases between. CDR3: CASSLGGAYGYTF. The CDR3 nucleotides are TGTGCCAGCAGTTTAGGAGGGGCCTATGGCTACACCTTC.

The chain combines TRBV29-1 with TRBJ2-7; 10 bases map to TRBD2. Trimming at V came to 1 base and at J to 0 bases, leaving 6 bases not matched to a gene. The CDR3 loop spans 16 amino acids. Germline values: CDR1 SQVTM, CDR2 ANQGSEA. The chain's CDR3 is CSVEVAGGGNSYEQYF. In DNA, the CDR3 is TGCAGCGTTGAAGTAGCGGGAGGCGGAAACTCCTACGAGCAGTACTTC.

The chain couples TRBV2 to TRBJ2-7, with D possibly being TRBD1 (6 bases). This CDR3 spans 17 amino acids. Germline V CDR1 and CDR2: SNHLY, FYNNEI. V was cut by 4 bases and J by 3 bases, with 22 bases left in between. The chain's CDR3 is CASSGFAVGGVDYEQYF. In DNA, the CDR3 is TGTGCCAGCAGTGGATTCGCTGTTGGGGGCGTCGACTACGAGCAGTACTTC.

The chain couples TRBV5-5 to TRBJ1-5; 8 bases fit TRBD1. Unmatched junction bases numbered 5, after V lost 1 base and J lost 2 bases. Germline V CDR1 and CDR2: SGHKS, YYEKEE (reference sequence). This CDR3 contains 16 residues. CDR3: CASSLRTGIGNQPQHF. For the CDR3, the DNA is TGTGCCAGCAGCTTGCGGACAGGGATAGGCAATCAGCCCCAGCATTTT.

CDR3 coding DNA: TGCGCCAGCAGGGATAGACAACCTCCTAGCACAGATACGCAGTATTTT. It yields the protein CASRDRQPPSTDTQYF. This rearrangement joins TRBV10-2 to TRBJ2-3, with unresolved D. The germline V gene encodes CDR1 WSHSY and CDR2 SAAADI. This CDR3 has 16 residues. V lost 6 bases to trimming and J lost 0 bases, with 16 bases between them.

The rearrangement joins TRBV7-9 to TRBJ1-4; TRBD1 is a possible D gene (6 bases). Germline CDR1 and CDR2: SEHNR and FQNEAQ (reference sequence). CDR3 length: 14 residues. Trimming removed 4 bases from V and 6 bases from J, with 12 bases in between. The CDR3 protein is CASSSAGADEKLFF. The CDR3 DNA follows: TGTGCCAGCAGCTCCGCGGGGGCAGATGAAAAACTGTTTTTT.

J is TRBJ1-2 and V is TRBV7-9; D gene unclear. Germline V gene sequence: CDR1 SEHNR, CDR2 FQNEAQ (reference sequence). Trimming pared 7 bases from V and 5 bases from J, leaving 14 bases between. The CDR3 consists of 13 residues. The CDR3 reads CASTLGSGYGYTF. The CDR3, as DNA: TGTGCCAGCACCCTGGGGTCGGGTTATGGCTACACCTTC.

The V call is TRBV11-2, the J call TRBJ2-7, with 9 bases matching TRBD1. The J segment lost 7 bases and the V segment lost 1 base, leaving 8 bases of the junction unmatched. Germline V lookup: CDR1 SGHAT, CDR2 FQNNGV. CDR3 length: 15 amino acids. The chain's CDR3 is CASSLGQQGAGEQYF. DNA of the CDR3: TGTGCCAGCAGCTTAGGCCAACAGGGGGCGGGAGAGCAGTACTTC.